Listed here are 22 T cell receptor beta chains from one sample, sequenced in a study of long-term antiretroviral therapy in people with HIV. Version v3.0 of the immunoSEQ assay was performed at survey level. Only in-frame clones appear in the TCRdb table, and some are missing; sequencing was by immunoSEQ multiplex PCR. The sample has 7,200 or so clones, about 74% seen once. Sequenced here: unsorted PBMCs, sampled approximately eleven months before starting antiretroviral therapy. Source of these receptors: a man aged 35-49 years with HIV.

This chain connects TRBV7-9 to TRBJ2-3; 12 nucleotides agree with TRBD2. V shed 3 bases and J 4 bases; nucleotides not matched to a gene: 2. The CDR3 has 15 residues. Germline CDR1 and CDR2: SEHNR and FQNEAQ (reference sequence). CDR3 loop: CASSFLAGGSDTQYF. Here the CDR3 DNA reads TGTGCCAGCAGCTTTCTAGCGGGGGGGTCAGATACGCAGTATTTT.

This clone is classed as medium-sized. The V gene is TRBV28, the J gene TRBJ2-3; 10 nucleotides line up with TRBD2. Trimming at V came to 2 bases and at J to 2 bases, leaving 4 bases not matched to a gene. Germline CDR1 is MDHEN and CDR2 is SYDVKM. CDR3 length: 16 amino acids. CDR3 residues: CASSLPSGGFTDTQYF. CDR3 in DNA: TGTGCCAGCAGTTTACCTAGCGGGGGATTCACAGATACGCAGTATTTT.

The CDR3 here is CAWSAYSPGVVQPQHF. The CDR3 nucleotides are TGTGCCTGGAGTGCGTACAGCCCTGGGGTGGTTCAGCCCCAGCATTTT. The chain employs TRBV30 and TRBJ1-5; D remains unclear. V was cut by 1 base and J by 6 bases, with 19 bases left in between. Germline assignment: CDR1 GTSNPN and CDR2 SVGIG (reference sequence). The CDR3 sequence is 16 residues long.

This chain links TRBV19 with TRBJ1-2; no definite D call. With 3 bases removed from V and 6 bases from J, the gap between germline ends came to 14 bases. From germline, CDR1 is LNHDA and CDR2 SQIVND (reference sequence). The CDR3 consists of 14 residues. The CDR3 DNA reads as TGTGCCAGTAGTATTCGGTTACCGCGGGATGGCTACACCTTC. Translating gives CASSIRLPRDGYTF.

This clone was counted a few times. This chain connects TRBV10-3 to TRBJ2-7; 9 bases line up with TRBD2. The CDR3 spans 14 residues. V lost 3 bases and J lost 4; bases outside the gene matches: 4. Germline assignment: CDR1 ENHRY and CDR2 SYGVKD. CDR3 region: CAISEPSGEYEQYF. Here the CDR3 DNA reads TGTGCCATCAGTGAACCTAGCGGGGAATACGAGCAGTACTTC.

This rearrangement joins TRBV20-1 to TRBJ2-7; no firm D call. The germline V and J ends were trimmed by 2 bases and 6 bases, with 5 bases remaining between them. The CDR3 sequence is 10 residues long. In germline, CDR1 is DFQATT, CDR2 SNEGSKA (reference sequence). The CDR3, as DNA: TGCAGTGCTAGATTTGGCGAGCAGTACTTC. It encodes CSARFGEQYF.

The chain carries TRBV29-1 and TRBJ1-2; 8 bases are a match to TRBD1. The germline V gene encodes CDR1 SQVTM and CDR2 ANQGSEA. The CDR3 length is 14 residues. With 6 bases clipped from V and 5 bases from J, the junction kept 11 bases outside the gene matches. The CDR3 DNA is TGCAGCGTAAAAGGGACAGGAGGAGGATATGGCTACACCTTC. Protein: CSVKGTGGGYGYTF.

The genes are TRBV29-1 and TRBJ1-4; D is unresolved. Per the germline V gene, CDR1 is SQVTM and CDR2 is ANQGSEA. V was pared by 5 bases and J by 7 bases, with 17 bases between. The CDR3 extends over 14 amino acids. The CDR3 sequence: CSVNLRVSGEKLFF. The CDR3 nucleotides are TGCAGCGTTAACCTCCGAGTTTCTGGTGAAAAACTGTTTTTT.

This sequence joins TRBV5-1 and TRBJ1-4, with D hard to call. This CDR3 comprises 14 residues. V gave up 0 bases and J gave up 8 bases, with 11 bases separating them. CDR1 is SGHRS, CDR2 YFSETQ, per germline. CDR3 residues: CASSLGLTGEKLFF. The CDR3 DNA reads TGCGCCAGCAGCTTGGGCTTGACGGGGGAAAAACTGTTTTTT.

J is TRBJ2-2 and V is TRBV5-4; D gene unclear. With 5 bases removed from V and 6 bases from J, the gap between germline ends came to 20 bases. From germline, CDR1 is SGHNT and CDR2 YYREEE (reference sequence). The CDR3 extends over 16 amino acids. The CDR3 region has the DNA TGTGCCAGCAGTTTATCTATTACTTCTGGTTCCGGGGAGCTGTTTTTT. Its protein product is CASSLSITSGSGELFF.

CDR3 coding DNA: TGTGCCAGCAGCCGCGACAGGGCTGGGGCCAACGTCCTGACTTTC. It encodes CASSRDRAGANVLTF. V is TRBV6-5 and J is TRBJ2-6, with 7 bases matching TRBD1. CDR1 and CDR2 from the germline V gene are MNHEY and SVGAGI. This CDR3 has 15 amino acids. V shed 6 bases and J 2 bases; nucleotides not matched to a gene: 4.

V and J are TRBV6-5 and TRBJ2-7; tentatively, D is TRBD1 (6 bases). Germline V gene lookup returns CDR1 MNHEY and CDR2 SVGAGI. The CDR3 contains 13 residues. V lost 2 bases to trimming and J lost 2 bases, with 7 bases between them. The CDR3 DNA reads TGTGCCAGCAGTTACGGGACAACCTACGAGCAGTACTTC. Translated: CASSYGTTYEQYF.

This chain uses TRBV28 with TRBJ2-7; 7 bases line up with TRBD1. The CDR3 has 15 residues. Germline CDR1 is MDHEN and CDR2 is SYDVKM. Trimming cost V 6 bases and J 2 bases; bases outside gene matches: 10. The CDR3 reads CASSETGVVTYEQYF. The CDR3 DNA reads TGTGCCAGCAGCGAAACAGGGGTAGTAACCTACGAGCAGTACTTC.

In its sample, this clone is medium-sized. This chain joins TRBV27 and TRBJ1-2; D remains unclear. The CDR3 is 14 amino acids. From germline, CDR1 is MNHEY and CDR2 SMNVEV (reference sequence). The germline V and J ends were trimmed by 5 bases and 0 bases, with 10 bases remaining between them. CDR3 in amino acids: CASSMDGANYGYTF. CDR3 nucleotides: TGTGCCAGCAGTATGGACGGTGCTAACTATGGCTACACCTTC.

The chain has TRBV9 and TRBJ1-4; D call uncertain. Trimming left V 0 bases short and J 10 bases short, with 10 bases between. This CDR3 has 13 amino acids. Germline assignment: CDR1 SGDLS and CDR2 YYNGEE. The CDR3 sequence: CASSVGSGRKLFF. In DNA form, the CDR3 reads TGTGCCAGCAGCGTAGGATCCGGTCGAAAACTGTTTTTT.

V is TRBV13 and J is TRBJ2-2, with D perhaps TRBD1 or TRBD2 (7 bases each). The CDR3 contains 16 residues. V dropped 5 bases and J dropped 5 bases, with 18 bases sitting between them. CDR1 PRHDT and CDR2 FYEKMQ come from the germline V gene (reference sequence). CDR3 in DNA: TGTGCCAGCAGCGTCTTTGGCGGGGGACAGACCGGGGAGCTGTTTTTT. This translates into CASSVFGGGQTGELFF.

The J gene is TRBJ2-3, the V gene TRBV18, with D unresolved. CDR1 is KGHSH and CDR2 is LQKENI in the germline V gene. This CDR3 comprises 12 residues. Trimming cost V 0 bases and J 4 bases, with 2 bases left between them. The DNA for the CDR3 is TGTGCCAGCTCACCACCTCCAGATACGCAGTATTTT. It translates to CASSPPPDTQYF. The whole variable domain, remainder taken from reference TRBV18 and TRBJ2-3, is NAGVMQNPRHLVRRRGQEARLRCSPMKGHSHVYWYRQLPEEGLKFMVYLQKENIIDESGMPKERFSAEFPKEGPSILRIQQVVRGDSAAYFCASSPPPDTQYFGPGTRLTVL.

V is TRBV28 and J is TRBJ2-7; D ambiguous. Trimming removed 4 bases at V and 0 bases at J, with 10 bases between. Germline V CDR1 and CDR2: MDHEN, SYDVKM. The CDR3 extends over 14 amino acids. The CDR3 DNA reads TGTGCCAGCAGTTCGATCGTAAGCTCCTACGAGCAGTACTTC. Translating gives CASSSIVSSYEQYF.

The chain links TRBV5-1 to TRBJ1-3; TRBD1 might be the D (6 bases). Trimming removed 4 bases at V and 0 bases at J, with 11 bases between. CDR1 and CDR2 (germline): SGHRS, YFSETQ. This CDR3 is 15 amino acids long. The CDR3 reads CASSRDILSGNTIYF. In DNA, the CDR3 is TGCGCCAGCAGCCGGGACATTCTCTCTGGAAACACCATATATTTT.

The J gene is TRBJ2-7, the V gene TRBV14; TRBD2 matches at 8 bases. J lost 3 bases, V lost 1 base, and 5 bases had no gene match. Germline CDR1 reads SGHDN; CDR2 reads FVKESK. The CDR3 loop spans 15 amino acids. The CDR3 sequence: CASSQALAAFYEQYF. The CDR3 DNA is TGTGCCAGCAGCCAAGCACTAGCGGCGTTCTACGAGCAGTACTTC.

This chain joins TRBV5-4 and TRBJ2-7; 12 nucleotides line up with TRBD1. This CDR3 spans 15 amino acids. Germline V gene lookup returns CDR1 SGHNT and CDR2 YYREEE (reference sequence). With 0 bases clipped from V and 4 bases from J, the junction kept 2 bases outside the gene matches. CDR3 residues: CASSLEGQGAYEQYF. The CDR3 bases are TGTGCCAGCAGCTTGGAGGGACAGGGGGCGTACGAGCAGTACTTC.

The chain joins TRBV29-1 to TRBJ2-1, with 8 bases matching TRBD2. Trimming at V came to 8 bases and at J to 6 bases, leaving 12 bases not matched to a gene. CDR3 size: 14 residues. Germline CDR1 SQVTM, CDR2 ANQGSEA. The CDR3, as DNA: TGCAGCTCCCGTCGAGGAACTAGCGGCAATGAGCAGTTCTTC. Protein sequence: CSSRRGTSGNEQFF.